These 5 T cell receptor beta chains originate from one sample sequenced in a study of T cells in Graves' hyperthyroidism and ophthalmopathy. There were TCR beta CDR3 regions amplified from RNA transcripts. In the first-round RT-PCR of the TCR CDR3, the HTBI primer set was used. TCRdb ran MiXCR on the multiplex PCR reads and lists one entry per CDR3 protein. The sample records 500,000 or so distinct CDR3 sequences, 15% to 20% being singletons. Sequencing input: blood. These receptors originate from a woman aged 18-30 years with Graves' ophthalmopathy.

This clonotype was found a few times. The V and J genes are TRBV24-1 and TRBJ2-1, with 9 bases fitting TRBD2. The CDR3 consists of 16 residues. Germline V CDR1 and CDR2: KGHDR, SFDVKD. V trimming: 3 bases; J trimming: 0 bases; junction bases outside the gene matches: 2. CDR3 sequence: CATSDLAGSSYNEQFF. The CDR3 DNA follows: TGTGCCACCAGTGATCTAGCGGGGAGCTCCTACAATGAGCAGTTCTTC.

The J gene is TRBJ1-1, the V gene TRBV6-1; D may be TRBD1 (6 bases). Germline V gene data show CDR1 as MNHNS and CDR2 as SASEGT. V lost 6 bases to trimming and J lost 5 bases, with 16 bases between them. The CDR3 is 14 residues long. The CDR3 is CASSYGTPGTEAFF. CDR3 bases: TGTGCCAGCAGCTATGGGACACCTGGGACTGAAGCTTTCTTT.

This clonotype showed up many times. The chain recombines TRBV20-1 with TRBJ1-1; a possible D gene is TRBD1 (6 bases). The CDR3 is made up of 15 amino acids. Trimming removed 4 bases at V and 5 bases at J, with 20 bases between. Germline V gene lookup returns CDR1 DFQATT and CDR2 SNEGSKA (reference sequence). This CDR3 is CSATPGDKGVTEAFF. The CDR3 coding sequence is TGCAGTGCTACCCCAGGGGATAAGGGGGTAACTGAAGCTTTCTTT.

Ten or more counts support this clonotype. The chain is built from TRBV9 and TRBJ1-1; 7 bases align to TRBD1. The V gene end was trimmed by 4 bases and the J gene end by 0 bases; junction bases not matched to a gene: 9. CDR3 size: 16 residues. CDR1 is SGDLS and CDR2 is YYNGEE in the germline V gene. CDR3: CASSIGQEDMNTEAFF. CDR3 in DNA: TGTGCCAGCAGCATCGGACAGGAAGACATGAACACTGAAGCTTTCTTT.

This chain joins TRBV20-1 and TRBJ2-1, with 10 bases that match TRBD2. V lost 4 bases and J lost 1; bases outside the gene matches: 4. The germline V gene has CDR1 DFQATT and CDR2 SNEGSKA (reference sequence). This CDR3 region has 15 residues. For the CDR3, the DNA is TGCAGTGCTAAAAGACTAGCGGGTTCCTACAATGAGCAGTTCTTC. Residues: CSAKRLAGSYNEQFF.